The 21 T cell receptor beta chains in this list originate from one sample, sequenced in a study of T cell changes during pregnancy in multiple sclerosis. Generated by immunoSEQ multiplex PCR, the TCRdb table keeps only in-frame clones and is missing some. The data show 25,000 to 40,000 clones, roughly 86% seen once. The sequences come from CD8+ T cells from peripheral blood mononuclear cells, collected before pregnancy. These receptors were obtained from a female donor with multiple sclerosis, enrolled in a pregnancy study.

The CDR3 protein is CASSQESGGASYEQYF. In nucleotides, the CDR3 is TGCGCCAGCAGCCAAGAGTCCGGCGGGGCCTCCTACGAGCAGTACTTC. The chain links TRBV4-3 to TRBJ2-7, with TRBD2 as a possible D gene (6 bases). The CDR3 is 16 residues long. The V end lost 0 bases, the J end lost 0 bases, and 12 bases lay between the germline ends. Germline V gene lookup returns CDR1 LGHNA and CDR2 YSLEER.

This CDR3 is CASSPRDITDTQYF. The DNA for the CDR3 is TGTGCCAGTAGCCCCCGGGACATCACAGATACGCAGTATTTT. The V gene is TRBV6-5, the J gene TRBJ2-3, with D perhaps TRBD1 (6 bases). The CDR3 extends over 14 amino acids. Germline values: CDR1 MNHEY, CDR2 SVGAGI. The V and J ends lost 9 bases and 2 bases respectively, with 15 bases between them.

V and J are TRBV2 and TRBJ1-2; TRBD1 agrees at 10 bases. The V gene end was trimmed by 2 bases and the J gene end by 3 bases; junction bases not matched to a gene: 6. Germline assignment: CDR1 SNHLY and CDR2 FYNNEI. The CDR3 is 16 amino acids. CDR3 region: CASSESPGQGHYGYTF. The CDR3 DNA sequence: TGTGCCAGCAGTGAATCCCCGGGACAGGGGCACTATGGCTACACCTTC.

V gene TRBV7-9 combines with J gene TRBJ2-7; no reliable D call. Germline V lookup: CDR1 SEHNR, CDR2 FQNEAQ (reference sequence). The CDR3 totals 13 residues. Between the trimmed V and J ends, which lost 1 base and 6 bases, there was a span of 10 bases. CDR3 residues: CASSLGGHPEQYF. CDR3 nucleotide sequence: TGTGCCAGCAGCTTAGGTGGGCACCCCGAGCAGTACTTC.

CDR3 DNA sequence: TGTGCCAGCAGCCAAGAGGGACAGAACTATGGCTACACCTTC. Amino acids: CASSQEGQNYGYTF. V gene TRBV4-2 combines with J gene TRBJ1-2; TRBD1 matches at 7 bases. V was clipped by 0 bases and J by 2 bases; unmatched bases: 0. CDR1 and CDR2 from the germline V gene are LGHNA and YNFKEQ. The CDR3 runs to 14 residues.

The chain combines TRBV28 with TRBJ2-1, with D maybe TRBD2 (6 bases). The germline V gene has CDR1 MDHEN and CDR2 SYDVKM. There are 15 residues in the CDR3. The germline V and J ends were trimmed by 6 bases and 2 bases, with 14 bases remaining between them. The CDR3 DNA reads as TGTGCCAGCAGCTGGGACTCCGAGACCTACAATGAGCAGTTCTTC. Translation gives CASSWDSETYNEQFF.

J is TRBJ1-1 and V is TRBV7-3; 8 positions agree with TRBD1. The CDR3 extends over 17 amino acids. With V trimmed by 5 bases and J by 4 bases, 15 bases remained unmatched. Germline assignment: CDR1 SGHTA and CDR2 FQGTGA. The CDR3 DNA sequence: TGTGCCAGCAGCCCGAACCCGGGACAGGTTATGATCACTGAAGCTTTCTTT. It is translated as CASSPNPGQVMITEAFF. Looking up the rest from reference TRBV7-3 and TRBJ1-1 gives the full variable domain: GAGVSQTPSNKVTEKGKYVELRCDPISGHTALYWYRQSLGQGPEFLIYFQGTGAADDSGLPNDRFFAVRPEGSVSTLKIQRTERGDSAVYLCASSPNPGQVMITEAFFGQGTRLTVV.

J is TRBJ2-7 and V is TRBV4-1; D is unclear. V shed 1 base and J shed 4 bases, with 11 bases lying between them. The length of the CDR3 is 14 residues. Germline V gene data show CDR1 as MGHRA and CDR2 as YSYEKL. The CDR3 spells CASSQGLSVYEQYF. The CDR3 nucleotides are TGCGCCAGCAGCCAAGGACTTTCGGTATACGAGCAGTACTTC.

This rearrangement joins TRBV6-1 to TRBJ1-2; D might be TRBD1 (5 bases). Germline V gene lookup returns CDR1 MNHNS and CDR2 SASEGT. CDR3 length equals 12 residues. The V end was cut by 7 bases, the J end by 4 bases, with 10 bases between. CDR3 protein: CASIDSPYGYTF. The CDR3 nucleotides are TGTGCCAGCATAGACAGTCCCTATGGCTACACCTTC.

V is TRBV19 and J is TRBJ2-3; 8 positions agree with TRBD1. Germline V gene sequence: CDR1 LNHDA, CDR2 SQIVND (reference sequence). The CDR3 loop spans 15 amino acids. V dropped 6 bases and J dropped 2; count of bases not matched to a gene: 7. In DNA, the CDR3 is TGTGCCAGTAGCTTCGGACAGGGACTCACAGATACGCAGTATTTT. It codes for CASSFGQGLTDTQYF.

This rearrangement joins TRBV10-3 to TRBJ2-7; D remains unclear. Germline loops: CDR1 ENHRY, CDR2 SYGVKD. Deletions cut 6 bases from V and 4 bases from J, with 19 bases between. This CDR3 region has 15 residues. The CDR3: CAISVDRISHYEQYF. The CDR3 DNA reads TGTGCCATCAGCGTAGATCGAATAAGCCATTACGAGCAGTACTTC.

This clone occurred once. The genes are TRBV30 and TRBJ2-3; 7 bases line up with TRBD2. The V gene's germline CDR1 is GTSNPN and CDR2 SVGIG (reference sequence). V lost 5 bases, J lost 1 base, and 3 bases stayed unmatched. The CDR3 has 13 amino acids. The CDR3, as DNA: TGTGCCTGGGGGCTAGCGGGCACAGATACGCAGTATTTT. Translated, it gives CAWGLAGTDTQYF.

V gene TRBV9 combines with J gene TRBJ2-3, with D possibly TRBD2 on 6 matching bases. V lost 3 bases to trimming and J lost 2 bases, with 10 bases between them. The CDR3 is made up of 14 amino acids. The germline gives CDR1 SGDLS, CDR2 YYNGEE. The CDR3 DNA is TGTGCCAGCAGCGGCGGGACCCACACAGATACGCAGTATTTT. Protein sequence: CASSGGTHTDTQYF.

This clone was detected only once. This chain connects TRBV18 to TRBJ1-2, with TRBD1 matching 7 bases. Germline CDR1 KGHSH, CDR2 LQKENI. The J segment lost 8 bases and the V segment lost 6 bases, leaving 6 bases of the junction unmatched. The CDR3 runs 12 residues. CDR3 in amino acids: CASSSRGDGYTF. CDR3 DNA: TGTGCCAGCTCTTCCAGGGGGGACGGCTACACCTTC.

The chain combines TRBV27 with TRBJ2-1; 10 nucleotides agree with TRBD1. J was trimmed by 1 base and V by 3 bases; bases with no gene match: 6. Germline assignment: CDR1 MNHEY and CDR2 SMNVEV (reference sequence). This CDR3 is 17 amino acids long. CDR3 sequence: CASSLGQGTSSYNEQFF. In nucleotides, the CDR3 is TGTGCCAGCAGTTTGGGACAGGGGACCTCGTCCTACAATGAGCAGTTCTTC.

The chain carries TRBV28 and TRBJ1-1; unclear D gene. The CDR3 sequence is 14 residues long. Germline-derived CDR1 and CDR2 are MDHEN and SYDVKM. V lost 5 bases and J lost 0, with 10 bases in between. The CDR3, as DNA: TGTGCCAGCAGTGCGGTATCCATGAACACTGAAGCTTTCTTT. This codes for CASSAVSMNTEAFF. Complete variable domain (other parts from reference TRBV28 and TRBJ1-1): DVKVTQSSRYLVKRTGEKVFLECVQDMDHENMFWYRQDPGLGLRLIYFSYDVKMKEKGDIPEGYSVSREKKERFSLILESASTNQTSMYLCASSAVSMNTEAFFGQGTRLTVV.

The rearrangement joins TRBV6-6 to TRBJ2-1; D ambiguous. V dropped 1 base and J dropped 4 bases, with 5 bases sitting between them. The germline V gene has CDR1 MNHNY and CDR2 SVGAGI (reference sequence). This CDR3 comprises 13 residues. In DNA form, the CDR3 reads TGTGCCAGCAGTTACTTCAAATACAATGAGCAGTTCTTC. Protein product: CASSYFKYNEQFF.

The V gene is TRBV27, the J gene TRBJ2-7; TRBD1 aligns across 8 bases. The CDR3 runs to 15 residues. J lost 6 bases, V lost 5 bases, and 12 bases had no gene match. Germline CDR1 MNHEY, CDR2 SMNVEV (reference sequence). CDR3: CASSPSTGVDSEQYF. The CDR3 bases are TGTGCCAGCAGTCCTTCGACAGGGGTCGACTCCGAGCAGTACTTC.

V is TRBV2 and J is TRBJ2-7; 8 bases line up with TRBD1. The ends lost 5 bases at V and 4 bases at J; junction bases unmatched: 13. Germline CDR1 and CDR2: SNHLY and FYNNEI. The CDR3 extends over 16 amino acids. This chain's CDR3 is CASSPESNRGRYEQYF. Here the CDR3 DNA reads TGTGCCAGCAGTCCCGAGTCGAACAGGGGGAGGTACGAGCAGTACTTC.

V and J are TRBV10-3 and TRBJ2-1; possible D gene TRBD2, 5 bases. This CDR3 is built from 15 residues. Per the germline V gene, CDR1 is ENHRY and CDR2 is SYGVKD. V gave up 3 bases and J gave up 0 bases, with 9 bases separating them. CDR3 loop: CAISDSGNSYNEQFF. The CDR3 DNA is TGTGCCATCAGTGATTCGGGGAACTCCTACAATGAGCAGTTCTTC.

This clone was detected many times. The chain uses TRBV6-1 and TRBJ2-1; 11 nucleotides align to TRBD2. Losses at the gene ends were 2 bases for V and 4 bases for J; bases not matched to a gene: 1. There are 15 residues in the CDR3. CDR1 MNHNS and CDR2 SASEGT come from the germline V gene. DNA of the CDR3: TGTGCCAGCAGTGAAATAGCGGGAGGGTACAATGAGCAGTTCTTC. This encodes CASSEIAGGYNEQFF.